This TCR beta chain was observed in a study of regulatory T cells in long-lasting Graves disease. Study outcomes and limitations: With persistent disease, TRBV28, TRBJ1-2 and TRBJ2-5 were the favored segments.

iRepertoire HTBI primers and Arm-PCR of CDR3 regions built TCR beta libraries. TCRdb re-called the multiplex PCR reads through MiXCR, storing one row per CDR3 protein. The data contain 350,000 to 450,000 distinct CDR3 sequences, approximately 12% of them singletons. Specified time point: newly diagnosed GD, antithyroid drugs for less than 3 months. RNA extracted from PBMCs served as the sequencing template. V was shortened by 0 bases and J by 12 bases, with 11 bases between the two germline ends. This CDR3 has 11 residues. Looked up from germline, CDR1 is DFQATT and CDR2 is SNEGSKA (reference sequence). This clonotype came up many times. As yet, its antigen is unknown. This same sample was also part of a study on T cells in Graves' hyperthyroidism and ophthalmopathy. That work contributes: Pregnant or lactating patients were excluded, as were those with uncontrolled infection or other autoimmune disease. The diagnoses drew upon clinical symptoms, serum thyroxine and TRAb, thyroid ultrasound and orbital computed tomography.

The specimen comprised peripheral blood mononuclear cells (PBMCs), sampled at new diagnosis, from a patient treated with antithyroid drugs. The receptor comes from a woman younger than 30 with Graves disease. V and J are TRBV20-1 and TRBJ2-5; D unclear. CDR3 sequence reads: CSARDSILEYF. As DNA, the CDR3 is TGCAGTGCTAGAGATTCGATCTTGGAGTACTTC.